These 18 T cell receptor beta chains share one sample of origin, sequenced in a study of beta chain features in type 1 diabetes. The study's findings and limits: Type 1 diabetes patients had TCRB CDR3s that were shorter (moderately but significantly so) in all four CD4+ subsets.

The isolated RNA, all of it, was reverse transcribed, so expressed TCRB transcripts were what got sequenced. Sequencing used immunoSEQ multiplex PCR; TCRdb keeps in-frame clones, though not all of them. In the table there are some 160,000 clones, approximately 10% of which are singletons. Antigens of these TCRs are unknown. The material sequenced was central memory CD4+ T cells from blood. Receptors were obtained from a woman in her twenties or thirties with type 1 diabetes.

This clone turned up a few times. The CDR3 sequence is CSVEGTQETQYF. In DNA, the CDR3 is TGCAGCGTTGAAGGGACTCAAGAGACCCAGTACTTC. The gene calls are TRBV29-1 and TRBJ2-5; D might be TRBD2 (5 bases). The CDR3 loop spans 12 amino acids. CDR1 is SQVTM and CDR2 is ANQGSEA in the germline V gene. V was shortened by 1 base and J by 2 bases, with 5 bases between the two germline ends. The variable domain in full, with the rest retrieved from reference TRBV29-1 and TRBJ2-5, is SAVISQKPSRDICQRGTSLTIQCQVDSQVTMMFWYRQQPGQSLTLIATANQGSEATYESGFVIDKFPISRPNLTFSTLTVSNMSPEDSSIYLCSVEGTQETQYFGPGTRLLVL.

This clone was observed a handful of times. The V and J genes are TRBV5-1 and TRBJ2-7; 11 positions agree with TRBD2. Looked up from germline, CDR1 is SGHRS and CDR2 is YFSETQ. The CDR3 extends over 16 amino acids. V shed 2 bases and J 0 bases; nucleotides not matched to a gene: 4. The CDR3 region is CASSFASGGFSYEQYF. CDR3 coding DNA: TGCGCCAGCAGCTTTGCTAGCGGGGGGTTCTCCTACGAGCAGTACTTC.

The genes are TRBV5-1 and TRBJ2-1, with TRBD1 as a possible D gene (6 bases). The germline CDR1 and CDR2 sequences are SGHRS and YFSETQ. V was trimmed by 1 base and J by 3 bases, leaving 11 bases between them. The CDR3 runs to 15 residues. The CDR3 sequence: CASSLNSDSYNEQFF. The CDR3 DNA is TGCGCCAGCAGCTTGAACTCGGACAGCTACAATGAGCAGTTCTTC. Based on the CDR3 plus reference TRBV5-1 and TRBJ2-1, the full variable domain is KAGVTQTPRYLIKTRGQQVTLSCSPISGHRSVSWYQQTPGQGLQFLFEYFSETQRNKGNFPGRFSGRQFSNSRSEMNVSTLELGDSALYLCASSLNSDSYNEQFFGPGTRLTVL.

This clone showed up just a few times. The CDR3, as DNA: TGTGCCAGCAGCACAGAGACTAGCGATACCTACGAGCAGTACTTC. This encodes CASSTETSDTYEQYF. The V gene is TRBV28, the J gene TRBJ2-7, with 8 bases matching TRBD2. The CDR3 has 15 amino acids. V was clipped by 6 bases and J by 2 bases; unmatched bases: 9. CDR1 is MDHEN, CDR2 SYDVKM, per germline.

The sample holds a few counts of this clone. The chain is built from TRBV2 and TRBJ1-1; 8 bases are shared with TRBD1. Germline CDR1 SNHLY, CDR2 FYNNEI. The ends lost 6 bases at V and 0 bases at J; junction bases unmatched: 9. CDR3 size: 16 residues. CDR3: CASSEGTGAMNTEAFF. For the CDR3, the DNA is TGTGCCAGCAGCGAGGGGACAGGAGCGATGAACACTGAAGCTTTCTTT.

This clone was counted a few times. The chain couples TRBV5-1 to TRBJ1-5, with D unclear. Trimming removed 0 bases at V and 1 base at J, with 5 bases between. Germline V gene lookup returns CDR1 SGHRS and CDR2 YFSETQ. The CDR3 consists of 14 residues. The CDR3 here is CASSLGGSNQPQHF. CDR3 DNA: TGCGCCAGCAGCTTGGGCGGGAGCAATCAGCCCCAGCATTTT. Based on the CDR3 plus reference TRBV5-1 and TRBJ1-5, the full variable domain is KAGVTQTPRYLIKTRGQQVTLSCSPISGHRSVSWYQQTPGQGLQFLFEYFSETQRNKGNFPGRFSGRQFSNSRSEMNVSTLELGDSALYLCASSLGGSNQPQHFGDGTRLSIL.

This clone showed up just a few times. V is TRBV18 and J is TRBJ1-2; 8 nucleotides match TRBD1. Germline CDR1 KGHSH, CDR2 LQKENI. The ends lost 0 bases at V and 4 bases at J; junction bases unmatched: 7. The CDR3 loop spans 16 amino acids. The CDR3 coding sequence is TGTGCCAGCTCACCACCGGGTACAGGGGGACCCTATGGCTACACCTTC. Its protein product is CASSPPGTGGPYGYTF.

This clone was observed a handful of times. The CDR3 loop is CASSIDLRAQPQHF. For the CDR3, the DNA is TGTGCCAGTAGTATAGATCTGCGAGCTCAGCCCCAGCATTTT. This chain connects TRBV19 to TRBJ1-5, with D unclear. The germline gives CDR1 LNHDA, CDR2 SQIVND (reference sequence). CDR3 length: 14 amino acids. Trimming shortened V by 0 bases and J by 6 bases, and 9 bases separated the two germline ends.

This clone was counted a few times. V is TRBV6-1 and J is TRBJ1-1; D gene ambiguous. Germline V lookup: CDR1 MNHNS, CDR2 SASEGT. CDR3 length: 13 amino acids. Trimming left V 9 bases short and J 0 bases short, with 11 bases between. Here the CDR3 DNA reads TGTGCCAGTCAGACACGTATGAACACTGAAGCTTTCTTT. Translating it yields CASQTRMNTEAFF.

This clone was observed a few times. The chain joins TRBV11-3 to TRBJ2-7, with 9 bases aligning to TRBD2. The length of the CDR3 is 14 residues. V was clipped by 4 bases and J by 6 bases; unmatched bases: 7. Germline values: CDR1 SGHNT, CDR2 YENEEA. The CDR3 reads CASSSVAGEGEQYF. DNA of the CDR3: TGTGCCAGCAGCTCGGTAGCGGGAGAGGGCGAGCAGTACTTC. The full variable domain, with the rest looked up from reference TRBV11-3 and TRBJ2-7, is EAGVVQSPRYKIIEKKQPVAFWCNPISGHNTLYWYLQNLGQGPELLIRYENEEAVDDSQLPKDRFSAERLKGVDSTLKIQPAELGDSAVYLCASSSVAGEGEQYFGPGTRLTVT.

V usage is TRBV27 and J usage is TRBJ2-3; no reliable D call. The CDR3 totals 12 residues. Looked up from germline, CDR1 is MNHEY and CDR2 is SMNVEV (reference sequence). Trimming took off 6 bases at V and 6 bases at J, with 10 bases between the two ends. In DNA form, the CDR3 reads TGTGCCAGCAGCCCGACTGGCGATACGCAGTATTTT. Amino acids: CASSPTGDTQYF.

The chain has TRBV7-9 and TRBJ1-2, with 9 bases lining up with TRBD1. Per germline, CDR1 SEHNR and CDR2 FQNEAQ (reference sequence). V lost 6 bases to trimming and J lost 3 bases; unmatched junction nucleotides: 2. The CDR3 consists of 13 residues. As DNA, the CDR3 is TGTGCCAGCAGAGGGGACAGGGACTATGGCTACACCTTC. This gives the protein CASRGDRDYGYTF.

This clone was picked up a small number of times. This chain connects TRBV18 to TRBJ1-5; D is perhaps TRBD1 (5 bases). Germline assignment: CDR1 KGHSH and CDR2 LQKENI. The CDR3 has 14 amino acids. V was cut by 1 base and J by 3 bases, with 7 bases left in between. CDR3 protein: CASSPQGYNQPQHF. The CDR3 coding sequence is TGTGCCAGCTCACCACAGGGGTACAATCAGCCCCAGCATTTT.

This clone appeared a few times. V usage is TRBV30 and J usage is TRBJ2-7; D might be TRBD1 (6 bases). CDR1 and CDR2 (germline): GTSNPN, SVGIG (reference sequence). Trimming removed 1 base from V and 5 bases from J, with 27 bases in between. This CDR3 has 18 amino acids. The CDR3 region is CAWSGGHTLLGSHHEQYF. The DNA of the CDR3 is TGTGCCTGGAGTGGGGGACACACTCTATTGGGATCCCACCACGAGCAGTACTTC.

The chain is built from TRBV4-2 and TRBJ2-1; D remains ambiguous. The germline V gene encodes CDR1 LGHNA and CDR2 YNFKEQ. The V end was cut by 4 bases, the J end by 0 bases, with 7 bases between. This CDR3 comprises 14 residues. CDR3 in DNA: TGTGCCAGCAGCCCCTTCAGCTCCTACAATGAGCAGTTCTTC. Translated: CASSPFSSYNEQFF.

CDR3 sequence (DNA): TGTGCCAGCAGTAGGACAGGGGGCTTAGGTGAGCAGTTCTTC. Its protein product is CASSRTGGLGEQFF. The rearrangement joins TRBV27 to TRBJ2-1; TRBD1 agrees at 11 bases. The V and J ends lost 5 bases and 9 bases, in that order; junction bases with no gene match: 6. This CDR3 spans 14 amino acids. Per the germline V gene, CDR1 is MNHEY and CDR2 is SMNVEV (reference sequence).

This clone was counted at least ten times. V usage is TRBV5-4 and J usage is TRBJ2-5; 10 bases line up with TRBD2. The CDR3 loop spans 14 amino acids. Unmatched junction bases numbered 4, after V lost 3 bases and J lost 5 bases. The germline V gene encodes CDR1 SGHNT and CDR2 YYREEE (reference sequence). The chain's CDR3 is CASSSGTSDETQYF. CDR3 DNA sequence: TGTGCCAGCAGCTCCGGGACTAGCGACGAGACCCAGTACTTC.

This clone showed up just a few times. The V and J genes are TRBV30 and TRBJ1-4; the D gene is possibly TRBD1 (5 bases). The CDR3 loop spans 14 amino acids. The germline CDR1 and CDR2 sequences are GTSNPN and SVGIG (reference sequence). The germline V and J ends were trimmed by 2 bases and 5 bases, with 12 bases remaining between them. This CDR3 is CAWSPGLGNEKLFF. The CDR3 bases are TGTGCCTGGAGTCCAGGGTTAGGAAATGAAAAACTGTTTTTT.